This T cell receptor (beta chain) originates from a study of beta chain features in type 1 diabetes. Based on CD45RO/CCR7/CD25/CD127/CD95/CD27, CD4+ regulatory, stem cell-like memory, naive and central memory cells were sorted. Study results and limitations: Diminished insertions and augmented deletions at VDJ junctions characterized type 1 diabetes patients.

This clone was recorded a few times. The antigen remains undetermined. With 6 bases removed from V and 3 bases from J, the gap between germline ends came to 14 bases. The germline V gene has CDR1 MNHEY and CDR2 SMNVEV (reference sequence). The CDR3 totals 15 residues. As every portion of the isolated RNA was reverse transcribed, the sequencing read expressed TCRB transcripts. Sequencing used immunoSEQ multiplex PCR; TCRdb keeps in-frame clones, though not all of them. Of some 500,000 clones listed, about an eighth are singletons. This sequence originates from a woman younger than 30 in good health. The specimen sequenced was naive CD4+ T cells from blood. The V and J genes are TRBV27 and TRBJ1-4; possibly TRBD1 for D (5 bases). As DNA, the CDR3 is TGTGCCAGCAGCAGTCAAGGGGCCGCTAATGAAAAACTGTTTTTT. Its protein product is CASSSQGAANEKLFF.